This T cell receptor (beta chain) was documented in a study of vaccination and CD4 T cells after COVID-19. On the study more broadly: Every culture used as a control got a CEFX pool, an HIV-1 Nef pool, or no peptide. Study-level findings and limits: A nonsignificant median increase from about 20 to 38 SARS-CoV-2-reactive clonotypes was observed.

Oncomine TCR Beta short-read sequencing was applied to DNA from cultured CD4+ T cells. Using its own MiXCR run on the PCR reads, TCRdb lists one record per CDR3 protein. The sample holds some 13,000 distinct CDR3 sequences, less than 35% seen once. Treatment described: roughly 10-day PBMC culture with coronavirus spike peptide pools or control peptides (ViraFEST assay). There are 12 residues in the CDR3. Germline V lookup: CDR1 LGHNT, CDR2 FRNRAP. Trimming cost V 4 bases and J 9 bases, with 12 bases left between them. Concerning this clonotype itself: Its specificity is unknown.

The rearrangement joins TRBV12-5 to TRBJ1-2; D not certain. The origin of this receptor is a human donor who had recovered from COVID-19. Specimen: CD4+ T cells from blood, cultured in vitro. In DNA form, the CDR3 reads TGTGCTAGTGGTTCTACCGCCGACCGCTACACCTTC. Translation gives CASGSTADRYTF.